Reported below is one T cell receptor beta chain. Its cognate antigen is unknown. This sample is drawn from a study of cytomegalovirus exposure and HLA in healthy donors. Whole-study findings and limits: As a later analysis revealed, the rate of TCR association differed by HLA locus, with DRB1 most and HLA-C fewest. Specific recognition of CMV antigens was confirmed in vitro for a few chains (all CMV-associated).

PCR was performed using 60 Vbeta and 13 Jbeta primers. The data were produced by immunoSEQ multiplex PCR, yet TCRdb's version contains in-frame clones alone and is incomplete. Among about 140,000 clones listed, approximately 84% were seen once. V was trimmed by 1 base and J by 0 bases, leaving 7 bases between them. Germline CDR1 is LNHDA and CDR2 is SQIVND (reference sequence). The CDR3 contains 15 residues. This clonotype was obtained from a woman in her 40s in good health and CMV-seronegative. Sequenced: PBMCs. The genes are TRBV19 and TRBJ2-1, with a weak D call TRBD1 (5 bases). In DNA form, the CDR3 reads TGTGCCAGTAGTATAGTCAGGGACTCCTACAATGAGCAGTTCTTC. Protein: CASSIVRDSYNEQFF.